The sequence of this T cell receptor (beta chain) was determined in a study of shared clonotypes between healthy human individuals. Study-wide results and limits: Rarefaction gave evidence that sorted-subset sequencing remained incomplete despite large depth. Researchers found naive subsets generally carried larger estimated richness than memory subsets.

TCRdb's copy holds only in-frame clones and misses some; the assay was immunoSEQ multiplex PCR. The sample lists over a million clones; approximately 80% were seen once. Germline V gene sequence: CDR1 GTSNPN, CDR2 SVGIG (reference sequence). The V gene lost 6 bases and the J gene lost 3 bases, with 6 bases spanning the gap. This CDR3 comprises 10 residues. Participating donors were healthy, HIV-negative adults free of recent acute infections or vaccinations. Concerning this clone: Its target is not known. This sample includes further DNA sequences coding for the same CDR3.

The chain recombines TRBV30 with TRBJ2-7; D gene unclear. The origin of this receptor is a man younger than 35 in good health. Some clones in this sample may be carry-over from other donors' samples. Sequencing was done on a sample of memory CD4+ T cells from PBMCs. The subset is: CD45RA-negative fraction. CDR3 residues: CACGDYEQYF. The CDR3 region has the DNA TGTGCCTGCGGTGACTACGAGCAGTACTTC.